These 5 T cell receptor beta chains were sequenced from one sample in a study of lymphopenia after photon versus proton radiotherapy. Generated by immunoSEQ multiplex PCR, the TCRdb table keeps only in-frame clones and is missing some. Found here are around 30,000 clones, 80% to 90% of them singletons; the top ten hold 40% to 50%. The specimen was peripheral blood, collected from a patient treated with proton-based radiotherapy. Source of these receptors: a woman aged 60-75 years with cholangiocarcinoma. Some clones in this sample may be carry-over from other donors' samples.

V usage is TRBV7-8 and J usage is TRBJ1-5; D gene uncertain. This CDR3 region has 17 residues. Germline CDR1 SGHVS, CDR2 FQNEAQ. Trimming removed 5 bases at V and 0 bases at J, with 17 bases between. CDR3 protein: CASSQNQGMYSNQPQHF. In DNA form, the CDR3 reads TGTGCCAGCAGCCAGAACCAAGGGATGTATAGCAATCAGCCCCAGCATTTT.

As DNA, the CDR3 is TGTGCCAGCAGCTTAGAAGCTAACTATGGCTACACCTTC. It yields the protein CASSLEANYGYTF. The rearrangement joins TRBV7-9 to TRBJ1-2, with D uncertain. The CDR3 is 13 amino acids. V was pared by 1 base and J by 0 bases, with 3 bases between. Germline CDR1 SEHNR, CDR2 FQNEAQ (reference sequence).

The rearrangement joins TRBV29-1 to TRBJ1-2; the D gene is possibly TRBD1 (5 bases). Germline-derived CDR1 and CDR2 are SQVTM and ANQGSEA. Trimming stripped 6 bases from V and 4 bases from J, with 12 bases between. CDR3 length: 12 residues. The CDR3 DNA reads as TGCAGCGTCGGTGGGGGGGGCTATGGCTACACCTTC. Protein sequence: CSVGGGGYGYTF.

This chain links TRBV7-6 with TRBJ2-7, with TRBD2 as a possible D gene (5 bases). CDR1 SGHVS and CDR2 FNYEAQ come from the germline V gene. This CDR3 comprises 13 residues. The V and J ends lost 5 bases and 5 bases respectively, with 13 bases between them. The CDR3 nucleotides read TGTGCCAGCAGCCTCCGACCCGGGGACGAGCAGTACTTC. Its protein is CASSLRPGDEQYF.

The sample holds one count of this clone. The rearrangement joins TRBV2 to TRBJ1-3, with D perhaps TRBD1 (6 bases). The CDR3 is made up of 12 amino acids. The germline V and J ends were trimmed by 8 bases and 8 bases, with 13 bases remaining between them. CDR1 SNHLY and CDR2 FYNNEI come from the germline V gene. CDR3 DNA: TGTGCCAGCGCTAATCAGGGGTACACCATATATTTT. Protein sequence: CASANQGYTIYF.